This passage covers 8 T cell receptor beta chains from one sample sequenced in a study of shared clonotypes between healthy human individuals. Terminally differentiated effector memory CD45RA+ cells were excluded by CCR7 positive selection of CD45RO-negative cells. Sequenced by immunoSEQ multiplex PCR; TCRdb stores in-frame clones only, minus some. Altogether 560,000 or so clones are present, about 96% being singletons, with the ten largest covering more than 0.085%. Input material: naive CD8+ T cells sorted from blood. The receptor set was obtained from a woman younger than 45 in good health.

The V call is TRBV11-2, the J call TRBJ2-7, with D perhaps matching TRBD2 (5 bases). There are 15 residues in the CDR3. Trimming stripped 5 bases from V and 3 bases from J, with 17 bases between. CDR1 and CDR2 from the germline V gene are SGHAT and FQNNGV. DNA of the CDR3: TGTGCCAGCAGCCCCGAGGCTAGCTGGTTCTACGAGCAGTACTTC. It translates to CASSPEASWFYEQYF.

The chain recombines TRBV9 with TRBJ2-7, with D unclear. The germline gives CDR1 SGDLS, CDR2 YYNGEE. V was pared by 0 bases and J by 7 bases, with 8 bases between. The CDR3 contains 12 residues. DNA of the CDR3: TGTGCCAGCAGCGTAGACGAGTATGAGCAGTACTTC. Residues: CASSVDEYEQYF.

J is TRBJ2-1 and V is TRBV7-8; D gene unclear. The V end was cut by 2 bases, the J end by 3 bases, with 11 bases between. Germline V gene data show CDR1 as SGHVS and CDR2 as FQNEAQ. The CDR3 loop spans 15 amino acids. The CDR3 DNA follows: TGTGCCAGCAGCTTAACGGACGGAGTCTACAATGAGCAGTTCTTC. This sequence encodes CASSLTDGVYNEQFF.

The rearrangement uses TRBV29-1 and TRBJ2-7, with D perhaps matching TRBD1 (5 bases). CDR1 and CDR2 (germline): SQVTM, ANQGSEA. Trimming cost V 1 base and J 5 bases, with 9 bases left between them. The length of the CDR3 is 12 residues. As DNA, the CDR3 is TGCAGCGTTGAAGCAGGGAATGACGAGCAGTACTTC. Translation: CSVEAGNDEQYF.

This rearrangement joins TRBV5-1 to TRBJ2-4; a possible D gene is TRBD1 (5 bases). Germline CDR1 is SGHRS and CDR2 is YFSETQ. Trimming shortened V by 0 bases and J by 3 bases, and 13 bases separated the two germline ends. CDR3 length equals 16 residues. The DNA for the CDR3 is TGCGCCAGCAGCTTGGCCAGTAACCAGGGCAAAAACATTCAGTACTTC. Translation gives CASSLASNQGKNIQYF.

The rearrangement joins TRBV19 to TRBJ2-7, with unresolved D. The length of the CDR3 is 16 residues. Germline CDR1 and CDR2: LNHDA and SQIVND (reference sequence). V shed 6 bases and J shed 0 bases, with 18 bases lying between them. CDR3: CASSHHGLQFSYEQYF. The CDR3 bases are TGTGCCAGTAGCCACCATGGGCTCCAGTTCTCCTACGAGCAGTACTTC.

CDR3 protein: CASSDHDRVQYF. The CDR3 DNA reads as TGCGCCAGCAGTGACCACGACAGGGTTCAGTACTTC. The chain links TRBV10-1 to TRBJ2-7, with 7 nucleotides matching TRBD1. Per germline, CDR1 WNHNN and CDR2 SYGVQD (reference sequence). V gave up 3 bases and J gave up 10 bases; unmatched junction bases: 6. The CDR3 extends over 12 amino acids.

This chain links TRBV4-1 with TRBJ1-2, with 9 positions matching TRBD1. This CDR3 has 14 residues. CDR1 and CDR2 from the germline V gene are MGHRA and YSYEKL. V gave up 4 bases and J gave up 5 bases; unmatched junction bases: 5. The CDR3 DNA is TGCGCCAGCAGCCTGACAGGGGGGGAATATGGCTACACCTTC. It codes for CASSLTGGEYGYTF.